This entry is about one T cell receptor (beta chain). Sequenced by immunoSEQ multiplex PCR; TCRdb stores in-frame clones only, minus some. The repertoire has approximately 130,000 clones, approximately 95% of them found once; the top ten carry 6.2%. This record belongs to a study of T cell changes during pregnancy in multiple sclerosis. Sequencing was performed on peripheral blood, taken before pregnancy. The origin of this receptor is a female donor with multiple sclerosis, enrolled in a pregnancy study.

The CDR3 spells CASSLSRNTGELFF. The CDR3 DNA follows: TGCGCCAGCAGCTTGAGCCGGAACACCGGGGAGCTGTTTTTT. The V and J genes are TRBV5-1 and TRBJ2-2; unclear D gene. Germline CDR1 and CDR2: SGHRS and YFSETQ. This CDR3 has 14 amino acids. The germline V and J ends were trimmed by 1 base and 1 base, with 5 bases remaining between them.